This T cell receptor (beta chain) originates from a study of STAT3 mutations in large granular lymphocyte leukemia (dated by TCRdb to about 2019). About the investigation overall: About half of the T-LGLL patients who underwent longitudinal sequencing carried canonical activating STAT3 mutations. From an initial cohort of a few hundred LGL patients, roughly 20 representative T-LGLL cases were selected for longitudinal TCRbeta and STAT3 sequencing. Serial deep sequencing of TCRbeta CDR3 and STAT3 was performed in patients with T-cell large granular lymphocyte leukemia to reconstruct clonal hierarchy and dynamics. More than half of T-LGLL patients received one or more immunosuppressive therapy regimens, with hematologic response in around 43% of those treated. As controls, the study also included longitudinal sequencing of a couple of patients with natural killer LGL leukemia. Patients were sequenced at approximately 4.4 time points on average, with the number of samplings per patient ranging from 2 to 8. The paper as a whole reports these results and caveats: Because no samples were available when a clone first appeared, clonal expansion was inferred from samplings taken at other points. TCR clonotype switching after therapy was observed in about 35% of the 18 patients, and all newly emerging clones were found to be STAT3 wild type. Dominant TCR clone burden was found to exceed STAT3 mutant burden in several patients, suggesting that STAT3 mutation arose secondarily within a pre-expanded clone. Persisting codominant clonotypes in some patients meant a small but highly pathogenic clone may have been missed. At least one immunodominant TCRbeta clonotype was present in every T-LGLL patient, and multiple immunodominant subclonotypes appeared in about half of the T-LGLL patients. Linking therapy response to changes in TCR clonal burden was complicated by variable intervals between samplings and by differing treatment regimens.

The same DNA, extracted from blood mononuclear cells, served for both TCR sequencing and STAT3 sequencing. As concerns this clone: The specificity of this receptor is unknown. It has no much larger one-base neighbor in the sample; base qualities were not kept.

TCRbeta libraries were sequenced on an Illumina MiSeq, and an average of about 40,773 productive templates per sample was obtained. Multiplex PCR amplification was used to generate TCRbeta CDR3 libraries with the immunoSEQ assay. The study's processing was this. Repertoire diversity was calculated as previously defined, with values near 0 taken to indicate extremely monoclonal samples. The table was pulled from immuneACCESS by TCRdb, which kept in-frame rearrangements only. Such tables lose some clones; where checked, under half of the loss comes from unresolved V genes, and the rest has no known cause. The V and J calls and clone size are taken from that table; D and trimming were inferred from the DNA. The sample table shows tens of thousands of clones, and approximately 90% are seen once. The ten biggest clones cover over 0.4% of the sample. This receptor was taken from a human donor with T large granular lymphocyte leukemia. Some clones in this sample may be carry-over from other donors' samples. Sequenced material: PBMCs.

The CDR3 amino acid sequence is: CASSPGLAGGFTDTQYF. The bases read TGTGCCAGCTCACCCGGACTAGCGGGGGGCTTTACTGATACGCAGTATTTT. Here the chain combines TRBV18 and TRBJ2-3; 14 central nucleotides agree with TRBD2. Unmatched junction bases come to 8, with V trimmed by 3 bases and J by 6 bases. The germline V gene encodes CDR1 KGHSH and CDR2 LQKENI. Inclusive of the bounding cysteine and phenylalanine, the CDR3 is 17 residues long. Only the CDR3 DNA is retained, 51 bases long and in frame from the first base.